The 26 T cell receptor beta chains given below trace back to one sample, sequenced in a study of long-term antiretroviral therapy in people with HIV. immunoSEQ v3.0 was run at survey level. The assay was immunoSEQ multiplex PCR, and TCRdb's table has in-frame clones only and misses some. The sample has about 40,000 clones, 85% seen once. The sample here was unsorted PBMCs, taken 3.1 years after starting antiretroviral therapy. These TCRs come from a woman in her forties or fifties with HIV.

The rearrangement joins TRBV29-1 to TRBJ2-1; D is ambiguous. V was clipped by 7 bases and J by 5 bases, with 9 bases between them. CDR1 SQVTM and CDR2 ANQGSEA come from the germline V gene. CDR3 length equals 11 residues. CDR3 in DNA: TGCAGCGGCAATCTCAACAATGAGCAGTTCTTC. This translates into CSGNLNNEQFF.

The chain employs TRBV9 and TRBJ2-1, with D perhaps given as TRBD1 or TRBD2 (5 bases each). V was shortened by 4 bases and J by 2 bases, with 13 bases between the two germline ends. Germline CDR1 is SGDLS and CDR2 is YYNGEE. This CDR3 is 15 amino acids long. For the CDR3, the DNA is TGTGCCAGCAGCTCTACAGAGGGGACCTACAATGAGCAGTTCTTC. Protein: CASSSTEGTYNEQFF.

This clone was picked up one time. V gene TRBV9 combines with J gene TRBJ2-7; D is possibly TRBD2 (6 bases). The CDR3 is 14 residues long. With 10 bases removed from V and 0 bases from J, the gap between germline ends came to 17 bases. CDR1 is SGDLS, CDR2 YYNGEE, per germline. CDR3 protein: CAPFWRGLSYEQYF. CDR3 sequence (DNA): TGTGCCCCGTTCTGGCGGGGTCTCTCCTACGAGCAGTACTTC.

This clone showed up just once. The chain is built from TRBV7-9 and TRBJ2-2; D unresolved. From germline, CDR1 is SEHNR and CDR2 FQNEAQ (reference sequence). This CDR3 comprises 12 residues. This CDR3 is CALYPDTGELFF. The CDR3 DNA is TGTGCTCTATACCCGGACACCGGGGAGCTGTTTTTT.

In its sample, this clone was seen a few times. The chain links TRBV5-1 to TRBJ1-3; TRBD1 might be the D (5 bases). Germline lookup yields CDR1 SGHRS and CDR2 YFSETQ. The CDR3 consists of 16 residues. Trimming removed 4 bases from V and 0 bases from J, with 14 bases in between. The CDR3 DNA reads as TGCGCCAGCAGCCTGGGGGATCTGGGCTCTGGAAACACCATATATTTT. Amino acids: CASSLGDLGSGNTIYF.

This clone appeared a few times. V is TRBV11-2 and J is TRBJ1-6; 12 bases align to TRBD1. The CDR3 length is 16 residues. Germline V CDR1 and CDR2: SGHAT, FQNNGV. V trimming: 4 bases; J trimming: 7 bases; junction bases outside the gene matches: 5. The CDR3 here is CASSWGQGAANSPLHF. CDR3 DNA: TGTGCCAGCAGCTGGGGACAGGGGGCGGCCAATTCACCCCTCCACTTT.

The rearrangement links TRBV19 to TRBJ1-5; D remains ambiguous. The CDR3 consists of 13 residues. V was pared by 6 bases and J by 2 bases, with 8 bases between. Germline V gene data show CDR1 as LNHDA and CDR2 as SQIVND (reference sequence). The CDR3 region has the DNA TGTGCCAGTAGCCGGCAGGGCAATCAGCCCCAGCATTTT. Its translation is CASSRQGNQPQHF.

This chain connects TRBV5-6 to TRBJ2-5, with no clear D. The V end was cut by 5 bases, the J end by 1 base, with 15 bases between. This CDR3 has 15 amino acids. CDR1 and CDR2 from the germline V gene are SGHDT and YYEEEE. CDR3 sequence reads: CASSFEKILQETQYF. The DNA of the CDR3 is TGTGCCAGCAGTTTCGAGAAGATACTCCAAGAGACCCAGTACTTC.

This CDR3 is CASSRLSWVSGNTGELFF. CDR3 DNA: TGTGCCAGCAGCCGGCTCAGTTGGGTTAGCGGGAACACCGGGGAGCTGTTTTTT. V usage is TRBV14 and J usage is TRBJ2-2; TRBD2 is a possible D gene (6 bases). CDR1 and CDR2 (germline): SGHDN, FVKESK. The CDR3 covers 18 residues. The V and J ends lost 4 bases and 1 base respectively, with 19 bases between them.

V and J are TRBV9 and TRBJ2-5; no firm D call. Trimming removed 5 bases from V and 10 bases from J, with 21 bases in between. The CDR3 has 14 amino acids. Germline V gene lookup returns CDR1 SGDLS and CDR2 YYNGEE. CDR3 residues: CASSHRDSEVNQYF. DNA for the CDR3: TGTGCCAGCAGTCACCGAGACTCTGAAGTGAACCAGTACTTC.

V gene TRBV4-2 combines with J gene TRBJ1-1; D call uncertain. The CDR3 is made up of 14 amino acids. The germline CDR1 and CDR2 sequences are LGHNA and YNFKEQ. Trimming removed 4 bases at V and 0 bases at J, with 9 bases between. In nucleotides, the CDR3 is TGTGCCAGCAGCCTGGACCGCATGAACACTGAAGCTTTCTTT. This gives the protein CASSLDRMNTEAFF.

The chain is built from TRBV7-2 and TRBJ2-7; tentative D call: TRBD1 (6 bases). Germline V gene sequence: CDR1 SGHTA, CDR2 FQGNSA. This CDR3 has 14 amino acids. V lost 7 bases and J 6 bases, leaving 19 bases between the germline ends. The CDR3 bases are TGTGCCAGCAAAAGGACAGTTTTTGCCGCCGAGCAGTACTTC. Protein product: CASKRTVFAAEQYF. The full variable domain, completed using reference TRBV7-2 and TRBJ2-7, is GAGVSQSPSNKVTEKGKDVELRCDPISGHTALYWYRQSLGQGLEFLIYFQGNSAPDKSGLPSDRFSAERTGGSVSTLTIQRTQQEDSAVYLCASKRTVFAAEQYFGPGTRLTVT.

V gene TRBV7-8 combines with J gene TRBJ2-1, with D perhaps TRBD1 (5 bases). The V and J ends lost 7 bases and 8 bases respectively, with 15 bases between them. The CDR3 has 13 residues. Germline CDR1 is SGHVS and CDR2 is FQNEAQ. Here the CDR3 DNA reads TGTGCCAGCACTCCAGGGAATAGAGATGAGCAGTTCTTC. As protein: CASTPGNRDEQFF.

The gene calls are TRBV4-3 and TRBJ2-2, with TRBD1 as a possible D gene (5 bases). The CDR3 covers 15 residues. CDR1 and CDR2 (germline): LGHNA, YSLEER. Trimming removed 2 bases from V and 1 base from J, with 8 bases in between. The CDR3 coding sequence is TGCGCCAGCAGCCAAAGGGGTGGGAACACCGGGGAGCTGTTTTTT. It codes for CASSQRGGNTGELFF.

This clone was recorded a few times. The CDR3 protein is CASGIPGQVAEAFF. The CDR3 DNA follows: TGTGCTAGTGGTATCCCGGGACAGGTAGCTGAAGCTTTCTTT. This chain uses TRBV12-5 with TRBJ1-1; 8 bases fit TRBD1. The CDR3 is 14 residues long. Germline CDR1 LGHNT, CDR2 FRNRAP. J lost 6 bases, V lost 5 bases, and 8 bases had no gene match.

The gene calls are TRBV6-1 and TRBJ2-7; a weak D match, TRBD2 (7 bases). The V end was cut by 0 bases, the J end by 2 bases, with 8 bases between. The CDR3 length is 14 residues. The germline gives CDR1 MNHNS, CDR2 SASEGT. This CDR3 reads CASSEAGGPYEQYF. DNA of the CDR3: TGTGCCAGCAGTGAAGCCGGGGGGCCCTACGAGCAGTACTTC.

This chain uses TRBV5-4 with TRBJ2-5; 12 nucleotides match TRBD2. The trim removed 5 bases at V and 4 bases at J, leaving 6 bases unmatched. The CDR3 length is 15 residues. Germline CDR1 SGHNT, CDR2 YYREEE (reference sequence). The CDR3 spells CASRLTSGGAETQYF. For the CDR3, the DNA is TGTGCCAGCAGACTGACTAGCGGGGGAGCAGAGACCCAGTACTTC.

The chain employs TRBV4-2 and TRBJ2-5, with D uncertain. Germline CDR1 and CDR2: LGHNA and YNFKEQ. V lost 0 bases and J lost 1, with 9 bases in between. The CDR3 totals 15 residues. The CDR3 DNA sequence: TGTGCCAGCAGCCAAGATGGAGAAATCCAAGAGACCCAGTACTTC. Amino acid sequence: CASSQDGEIQETQYF.

The chain recombines TRBV9 with TRBJ1-2, with 7 bases identical to TRBD1. The CDR3 extends over 14 amino acids. Trimming cost V 3 bases and J 3 bases; bases outside gene matches: 5. Germline CDR1 reads SGDLS; CDR2 reads YYNGEE. The CDR3 sequence: CASSADGTDYGYTF. The DNA for the CDR3 is TGTGCCAGCAGCGCGGACGGGACAGACTATGGCTACACCTTC.

The chain has TRBV7-2 and TRBJ2-7, with 7 positions matching TRBD1. The CDR3 contains 16 residues. Germline V gene sequence: CDR1 SGHTA, CDR2 FQGNSA. Germline trimming cut 5 bases from V and 4 bases from J; bases unmatched to any gene: 14. The CDR3 DNA sequence: TGTGCCAGCAGCCCTAGGACTGGACAGGCACCTTACGAGCAGTACTTC. Its translation: CASSPRTGQAPYEQYF.

This chain joins TRBV5-1 and TRBJ1-2, with a weak D call TRBD1 (6 bases). V was shortened by 1 base and J by 7 bases, with 23 bases between the two germline ends. CDR3 length equals 17 residues. Germline V lookup: CDR1 SGHRS, CDR2 YFSETQ. The CDR3 sequence: CASSLRWQGSNGGGYTF. The CDR3 nucleotides are TGCGCCAGCAGCTTGAGGTGGCAGGGGAGCAATGGCGGTGGCTACACCTTC.

The V call is TRBV27, the J call TRBJ2-3; no clear D. CDR1 is MNHEY, CDR2 SMNVEV, per germline (reference sequence). The V and J ends lost 3 bases and 3 bases respectively, with 13 bases between them. This CDR3 contains 15 residues. In DNA, the CDR3 is TGTGCCAGCAGTTTTGGCCTTCGTGGGACAGATACGCAGTATTTT. This sequence encodes CASSFGLRGTDTQYF.

The table lists this clone with a few counts. The chain is built from TRBV11-2 and TRBJ1-5; D gene unclear. In germline, CDR1 is SGHAT, CDR2 FQNNGV. The CDR3 is 13 amino acids. V lost 0 bases and J lost 11, with 11 bases in between. CDR3 sequence reads: CASSLDPGLSQHF. CDR3 in DNA: TGTGCCAGCAGCTTAGATCCGGGTTTGTCCCAGCATTTT.

This clone was seen a few times. The rearrangement joins TRBV18 to TRBJ1-5; D unclear. This CDR3 is built from 15 residues. CDR1 KGHSH and CDR2 LQKENI come from the germline V gene. V was pared by 4 bases and J by 4 bases, with 14 bases between. This chain's CDR3 is CASSRDRGGNQPQHF. The CDR3, as DNA: TGTGCCAGCTCACGAGACCGTGGAGGAAATCAGCCCCAGCATTTT.

The J gene is TRBJ2-7, the V gene TRBV5-5; D may be TRBD2 (5 bases). Germline CDR1 and CDR2: SGHKS and YYEKEE (reference sequence). This CDR3 region has 15 residues. Trimming stripped 0 bases from V and 3 bases from J, with 13 bases between. The CDR3 nucleotides are TGTGCCAGCAGCTTGGCCCGGGGTGTGGGCTACGAGCAGTACTTC. It translates to CASSLARGVGYEQYF.

This chain joins TRBV5-1 and TRBJ2-5; 16 nucleotides match TRBD2. CDR3 length: 18 residues. The trim removed 4 bases at V and 5 bases at J, leaving 11 bases unmatched. The germline gives CDR1 SGHRS, CDR2 YFSETQ. The CDR3: CASSLTGLAGGQYETQYF. The CDR3 DNA reads TGCGCCAGCAGCCTGACGGGACTAGCGGGGGGGCAGTATGAGACCCAGTACTTC.